This TCR beta chain emerged from a study of control samples from healthy donors and cancer patients. The CDR3 has 15 residues. CDR1 is SGHNT, CDR2 YENEEA, per germline. V dropped 4 bases and J dropped 4 bases, with 13 bases sitting between them. TCRdb keeps only in-frame clones here, not all; method: immunoSEQ multiplex PCR. The sample carries approximately 49,000 clones, approximately 86% recorded once. This sequence originates from a woman between 50 and 59 years old with lung cancer. The gene calls are TRBV11-3 and TRBJ2-2; D might be TRBD1 (7 bases). Sequencing was performed on PBMCs. CDR3 sequence reads: CASSWRGQGTGELFF. CDR3 sequence (DNA): TGTGCCAGCAGCTGGAGGGGGCAGGGCACCGGGGAGCTGTTTTTT.